These T cell receptor beta chains were read from a single sample in a study of blood T cell repertoires in COVID-19. Using immunoSEQ multiplex PCR, the repertoire was profiled, and TCRdb retains in-frame clones only, with some absent. The sample includes under 150,000 clones, roughly four fifths of them seen just once. Sequencing was carried out using peripheral blood. The receptors shown here come from a woman aged 55-69 years with acute or convalescent COVID-19. CDR3s include the opening cysteine and the closing phenylalanine or tryptophan. D genes are given only for firm matches. Clone size is not always given. Where it is, it says once, few, many or a class for expanded clones.

d_gene	v_gene	abundance	j_gene	CDR3aa	CDR3nt
NA	TRBV3-1/TRBV3-2	NA	TRBJ1-5	CASSQQSNQPQHF	TGTGCCAGCAGTCAACAGAGCAATCAGCCCCAGCATTTT
TRBD2	TRBV28	NA	TRBJ2-7	CASRTWTSGNTEQYF	TGTGCCAGCCGAACCTGGACTAGCGGAAACACCGAGCAGTACTTC
NA	TRBV4-3	NA	TRBJ1-2	CASSPRGLYGYTF	TGCGCCAGCAGCCCCCGAGGCCTCTATGGCTACACCTTC
TRBD1	TRBV28	NA	TRBJ1-2	CASSSTDRGLSGYTF	TGTGCCAGCAGTTCCACCGACAGGGGGCTCTCTGGCTACACCTTC
NA	TRBV12-3/TRBV12-4	few	TRBJ2-2	CASTESTGELFF	TGTGCCAGCACCGAGAGCACCGGGGAGCTGTTTTTT
TRBD2	TRBV27	NA	TRBJ2-3	CASSTGLAGNHRTQYF	TGTGCCAGCAGTACGGGACTAGCGGGAAATCATCGGACGCAGTATTTT
NA	TRBV10-3	NA	TRBJ2-7	CAISEGNEGRTYEQYF	TGTGCCATCAGTGAGGGAAATGAGGGGAGGACCTACGAGCAGTACTTC
NA	TRBV6-5	NA	TRBJ1-1	CASSSQGNTEAFF	TGTGCCAGCAGTTCCCAGGGAAACACTGAAGCTTTCTTT
TRBD2	TRBV7-3	NA	TRBJ2-3	CASSPRGLAGVEDTQYF	TGTGCCAGCAGCCCCCGTGGGCTAGCGGGAGTAGAAGATACGCAGTATTTT
NA	TRBV18	NA	TRBJ1-1	CASSPDSARPGVTEAFF	TGTGCCAGCTCACCGGACTCTGCCAGACCAGGGGTAACTGAAGCTTTCTTT
NA	TRBV28	NA	TRBJ2-1	CASSLVDSSYNEQFF	TGTGCCAGCAGTTTAGTTGACAGCTCCTACAATGAGCAGTTCTTC
TRBD2	TRBV11-3	NA	TRBJ2-1	CASSPTSGRPNEQFF	TGTGCCAGCAGCCCGACTAGCGGGAGACCGAATGAGCAGTTCTTC
TRBD1	TRBV6-2/TRBV6-3	few	TRBJ1-1	CASSYSVTGTEAFF	TGTGCCAGCAGTTACTCAGTGACAGGGACAGAAGCTTTCTTT
NA	TRBV7-2	NA	TRBJ1-6	CASSVWSGGTVGSPLHF	TGTGCCAGCAGCGTCTGGAGTGGGGGCACTGTGGGCTCACCCCTCCACTTT
NA	TRBV28	NA	TRBJ1-5	CASSLVSGGNQPQHF	TGTGCCAGCAGTTTAGTGTCCGGGGGCAATCAGCCCCAGCATTTT
TRBD2	TRBV5-4	NA	TRBJ2-3	CASSTLAGGTQYF	TGTGCCAGCAGCACACTAGCGGGAGGTACGCAGTATTTT
NA	TRBV11-3	NA	TRBJ2-1	CASSLTGRTYNEQFF	TGTGCCAGCAGCCTGACAGGGAGGACCTACAATGAGCAGTTCTTC
TRBD1	TRBV3-1/TRBV3-2	NA	TRBJ2-7	CASSQDTPGGDEQYF	TGTGCCAGCAGCCAAGATACCCCAGGGGGCGACGAGCAGTACTTC
NA	TRBV6-4	NA	TRBJ2-2	CATPGAGLIVVNTGELFF	TGTGCCACACCCGGTGCGGGCTTAATTGTGGTGAACACCGGGGAGCTGTTTTTT
TRBD2	TRBV5-1	NA	TRBJ2-1	CASSMRGAGGNAEQFF	TGCGCCAGCAGCATGAGAGGAGCGGGAGGCAATGCTGAGCAGTTCTTC
TRBD1	TRBV6-1	NA	TRBJ2-7	CASSESPMGQGASKTEQYF	TGTGCCAGCAGTGAATCCCCCATGGGACAGGGGGCGAGTAAAACGGAGCAGTACTTC
NA	TRBV18	NA	TRBJ1-2	CASSPQAEDYGYTF	TGTGCCAGCTCACCACAAGCGGAGGACTATGGCTACACCTTC
NA	TRBV6-6	NA	TRBJ2-3	CASSYSAGISTDTQYF	TGTGCCAGCAGTTACTCGGCGGGGATTAGCACAGATACGCAGTATTTT
TRBD1	TRBV2	NA	TRBJ2-2	CASRRQGGNTGELFF	TGTGCCAGCAGGCGACAGGGTGGTAACACCGGGGAGCTGTTTTTT
TRBD2	TRBV27	NA	TRBJ2-7	CASSPTSGKNEQYF	TGTGCCAGTTCTCCGACTAGCGGGAAGAACGAGCAGTACTTC
TRBD1	TRBV28	NA	TRBJ1-1	CASSLFPGTGAMNTEAFF	TGTGCCAGCAGTTTATTTCCTGGGACAGGGGCTATGAACACTGAAGCTTTCTTT
TRBD1	TRBV28	once	TRBJ1-5	CASSFTGGNNQPQHF	TGTGCCAGCAGCTTCACAGGGGGTAACAATCAGCCCCAGCATTTT
NA	TRBV29-1	few	TRBJ1-2	CSVDTDGYTF	TGCAGCGTGGACACGGATGGCTACACCTTC
TRBD2	TRBV9	NA	TRBJ2-1	CASSVGSGVYNEQFF	TGTGCCAGCAGCGTAGGGAGCGGGGTCTACAATGAGCAGTTCTTC
TRBD2	TRBV29-1	once	TRBJ2-1	CSVPQGSAGGPSEQFF	TGCAGCGTTCCTCAGGGGTCGGCGGGAGGGCCAAGTGAGCAGTTCTTC
TRBD1	TRBV6-6	NA	TRBJ1-2	CASSLRDRGRGGYTF	TGTGCCAGCAGCCTCCGGGACAGGGGACGGGGTGGCTACACCTTC